The rows below give T cell receptor beta chains drawn from one sample of a study of regulatory T cells in long-lasting Graves disease. TCRdb ran MiXCR on the multiplex PCR reads and lists one entry per CDR3 protein. The sample yields about 460,000 distinct CDR3 sequences, 11% to 15% seen once. These records were also assigned to another study, of T cells in Graves' hyperthyroidism and ophthalmopathy.

The sequences come from peripheral blood mononuclear cells (PBMCs), collected at new diagnosis, from a patient treated with antithyroid drugs. The receptor source for this set is a woman aged 50 to 65 with Graves disease. The CDR3 runs from the conserved cysteine through the conserved F or W. The D gene is left open where the match is weak. Rows may omit the clone size; those that give it use once, few, many or a size class.

j_call d_call clone_size v_call cdr3_nt cdr3_aa
TRBJ1-5 TRBD1 . TRBV19 TGTGCCAGTAGTATAGAGAGAGAAACAGGGGGTCAGCCCCAGCATTTT CASSIERETGGQPQHF
TRBJ2-1 TRBD2 many TRBV6-1 TGTGCCAGCCTTGCGGGAGTCCCGCAGCAGTTCTTC CASLAGVPQQFF
TRBJ2-7 . many TRBV5-5 TGTGCCAGCAGTTCCTCGTGGGGCTACGAGCAGTACTTC CASSSSWGYEQYF
TRBJ1-2 TRBD1 many TRBV6-1 TGTGCCAGCAGGCACACCTACGACAGGGTAGACTATGGCTACACCTTC CASRHTYDRVDYGYTF
TRBJ2-7 TRBD2 many TRBV11-3 TGTGCCAGCAGTCGGACTAGCGGGAGTAACGAGCAGTACTTC CASSRTSGSNEQYF
TRBJ2-7 . many TRBV29-1 TGCAGCGTTGAATCGGAAAACTACGAGCAGTACTTC CSVESENYEQYF
TRBJ2-1 . many TRBV18 TGTGCCAGCTCACCTTGGGGAAGGGAGCAGTTCTTC CASSPWGREQFF
TRBJ2-7 TRBD2 many TRBV11-2 TGTGCCAGCAGGGGACTAGCGGGAGTTGAGCAGTACTTC CASRGLAGVEQYF
TRBJ2-1 . many TRBV11-2 TGTGCCAGCAGCTCTATAACCGGGAAAGCCTACAATGAGCAGTTCTTC CASSSITGKAYNEQFF
TRBJ2-7 TRBD2 . TRBV28 TGTGCCAGCAGCTTGCTTGCACTAGCGCCTTCCTACGAGCAGTACTTC CASSLLALAPSYEQYF
TRBJ2-1 . many TRBV3-1 TGTGCCAGCAGCCACTACTCTTTCTTCTCCTACAATGAGCAGTTCTTC CASSHYSFFSYNEQFF
TRBJ2-6 . . TRBV12-3/TRBV12-4 TGTGCCAGCAGTTTTTTAGTGGGATCTGGGGCCAACGTCCTGACTTTC CASSFLVGSGANVLTF
TRBJ2-4 TRBD2 . TRBV4-1 TGCGCCAGCAGCCCTGGACTAGCGGGAGGGCCTGACAAAAACATTCAGTACTTC CASSPGLAGGPDKNIQYF
TRBJ1-1 . . TRBV7-2 TGTGCCAGCAGCTTATACGGCCTGAACACTGAAGCTTTCTTT CASSLYGLNTEAFF
TRBJ2-7 TRBD2 many TRBV28 TGTGCCAGCAGGAGCGGGAGGTACGAGCAGTACTTC CASRSGRYEQYF
TRBJ2-2 . many TRBV2 TGTGCCACCCGGACTGACTCCACCAGGGAGCTGTTTTTT CATRTDSTRELFF
TRBJ1-4 . few TRBV27 TGTGCCAGCAGCCCAAAGACAGGCGGCGGCGAAAAACTGTTTTTT CASSPKTGGGEKLFF
TRBJ1-2 . many TRBV5-1 TGCGCCAGCAGCCAAGGGGAGCTACACTCGGGGAACTATGGCTACACCTTC CASSQGELHSGNYGYTF
TRBJ2-3 . many TRBV2 TGTGCCAGCAATGAGGCAATTAGCACAGATACGCAGTATTTT CASNEAISTDTQYF
TRBJ2-7 TRBD2 many TRBV20-1 TGCAGTGCTAGAGTCCCTAGCGGGAGCTCCTACGAGCAGTACTTC CSARVPSGSSYEQYF
TRBJ2-3 TRBD1 many TRBV6-1 TGTGCCAGCAAAGGACAGGGGGCCACAGATACGCAGTATTTT CASKGQGATDTQYF
TRBJ2-2 TRBD1 many TRBV28 TGTGCCAGTACACCGGGACAGGGGGCCGGGGAGCTGTTTTTT CASTPGQGAGELFF
TRBJ2-7 . . TRBV20-1 TGCAGTGCTAGAGATCCACTAGGACTAACCGTCTACGAGCAGTACTTC CSARDPLGLTVYEQYF
TRBJ2-6 . . TRBV7-2 TGTGCCAGCAGAACAGACTCTGGGGCCAACGTCCTGACTTTC CASRTDSGANVLTF
TRBJ2-7 . . TRBV10-3 TGTGCCATCAGCCCGGGTTTATCCTACGAGCAGTACTTC CAISPGLSYEQYF
TRBJ2-7 TRBD2 . TRBV5-1 TGCGCCAGCAGCTGGGGACTAGCGCGTTACGAGCAGTACTTC CASSWGLARYEQYF
TRBJ2-1 . many TRBV6-9 TGTGCCAGCAGTTTTACCCCCAGGCAGGGAGACAATGAGCAGTTCTTC CASSFTPRQGDNEQFF
TRBJ1-4 . many TRBV28 TGTGCCAGCAGTACTAACCTCCGGGACAAGGGTGATGAAAAACTGTTTTTT CASSTNLRDKGDEKLFF
TRBJ2-2 . . TRBV7-2 TGTGCCAGCAGACAAGGTCGGGGGCGCGTCGGGGAGCTGTTTTTT CASRQGRGRVGELFF
TRBJ2-7 TRBD1 many TRBV28 TGTGCCAGCAGGGTAGGGACAGGGGCTCCCTACGAGCAGTACTTC CASRVGTGAPYEQYF
TRBJ2-3 TRBD2 many TRBV20-1 TGCAGTGCTAGTCTAAGCGGGAGGGCCAGGGATACGCAGTATTTT CSASLSGRARDTQYF
TRBJ2-7 . many TRBV7-9 TGTGCCAGCAGCTTAGACGTCGGCGGCCCCTACGAGCAGTACTTC CASSLDVGGPYEQYF
TRBJ2-5 TRBD1 many TRBV29-1 TGCAGCGTTAAAGCCTTGGGACAGCAAGAGACCCAGTACTTC CSVKALGQQETQYF
TRBJ1-5 TRBD1 many TRBV18 TGTGCCAGCAGTCCTTCAGGGGGAAATCAGCCCCAGCATTTT CASSPSGGNQPQHF
TRBJ2-2 TRBD2 many TRBV3-1 TGTGCCAGCAGCCAAGTAACTAGCGGGAGGGCCGATGGCGGGGAGCTGTTTTTT CASSQVTSGRADGGELFF
TRBJ2-7 . . TRBV5-1 TGCGCCAGCAGCTTGGGATCCGGGATAGCTTATGAGCAGTACTTC CASSLGSGIAYEQYF
TRBJ2-3 TRBD2 many TRBV7-3 TGTGCCAGCAGCCCTCGACTAGCGGGAGCGGGGGCAGATACGCAGTATTTT CASSPRLAGAGADTQYF
TRBJ1-5 TRBD1 . TRBV2 TGTGCCAGCACCTTACAGGGGGCGTACGGTCAGCCCCAGCATTTT CASTLQGAYGQPQHF
TRBJ2-1 . many TRBV11-2 TGTGCCAGCAGCTCCCCGGTTCTAGCGTTCTACCACAATGAGCAGTTCTTC CASSSPVLAFYHNEQFF
TRBJ2-2 TRBD2 many TRBV11-2 TGTGCCAGCAGCTTAGCCCCGGGACTAGCGGGAGACACCGGGGAGCTGTTTTTT CASSLAPGLAGDTGELFF
TRBJ1-4 TRBD1 few TRBV7-9 TGTGCCAGCAGCGTCTTCAGGGGGGACGAGGAAAAACTGTTTTTT CASSVFRGDEEKLFF
TRBJ2-7 TRBD2 . TRBV20-1 TGCAGTGCTACCCCTAGCGGGAGGTGGCACGAGCAGTACTTC CSATPSGRWHEQYF
TRBJ2-3 . . TRBV24-1 TGTGCCACCAGTGATTTTGGCAGGGATCATACGCAGTATTTT CATSDFGRDHTQYF
TRBJ2-2 . few TRBV10-1 TGCGCCAGCAGCCGCCTCCGGGGGAGCGGCGGGGAGCTGTTTTTT CASSRLRGSGGELFF
TRBJ2-7 TRBD2 many TRBV28 TGTGCCAGCAGGAGGATAGCGGGTACCTACGAGCAGTACTTC CASRRIAGTYEQYF
TRBJ1-2 TRBD1 many TRBV7-9 TGTGCCAGCAGCTTCGACAGGGACTATGGCTACACCTTC CASSFDRDYGYTF
TRBJ1-4 . . TRBV6-1 TGTGCCAGCATAGGGGGGCGGTGGGAAAAACTGTTTTTT CASIGGRWEKLFF